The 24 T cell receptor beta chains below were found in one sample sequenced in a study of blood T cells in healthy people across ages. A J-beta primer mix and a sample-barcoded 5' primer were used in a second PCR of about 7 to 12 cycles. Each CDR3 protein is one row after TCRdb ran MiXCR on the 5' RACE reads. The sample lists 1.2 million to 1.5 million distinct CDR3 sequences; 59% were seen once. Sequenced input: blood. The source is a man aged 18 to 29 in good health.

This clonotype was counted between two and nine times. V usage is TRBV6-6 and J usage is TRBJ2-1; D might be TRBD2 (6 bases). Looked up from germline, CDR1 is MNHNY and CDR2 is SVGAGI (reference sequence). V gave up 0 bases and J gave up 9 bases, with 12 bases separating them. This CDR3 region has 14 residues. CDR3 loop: CASSYSRDGSEQFF. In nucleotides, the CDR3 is TGTGCCAGCAGTTACTCCAGGGACGGGAGTGAGCAGTTCTTC.

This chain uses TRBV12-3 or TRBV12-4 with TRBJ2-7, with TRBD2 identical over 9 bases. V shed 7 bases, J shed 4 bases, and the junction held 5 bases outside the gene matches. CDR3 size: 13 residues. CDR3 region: CASTTSGYYEQYF. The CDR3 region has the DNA TGTGCCAGCACGACTAGCGGCTATTACGAGCAGTACTTC.

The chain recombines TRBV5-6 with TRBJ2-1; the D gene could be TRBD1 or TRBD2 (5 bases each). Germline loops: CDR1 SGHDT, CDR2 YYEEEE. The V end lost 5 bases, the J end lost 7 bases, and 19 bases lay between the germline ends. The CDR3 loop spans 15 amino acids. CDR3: CASSMGWGSWNEQFF. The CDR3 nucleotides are TGTGCCAGCAGTATGGGATGGGGGTCCTGGAATGAGCAGTTCTTC. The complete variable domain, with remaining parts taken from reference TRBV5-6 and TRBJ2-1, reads DAGVTQSPTHLIKTRGQQVTLRCSPKSGHDTVSWYQQALGQGPQFIFQYYEEEERQRGNFPDRFSGHQFPNYSSELNVNALLLGDSALYLCASSMGWGSWNEQFFGPGTRLTVL.

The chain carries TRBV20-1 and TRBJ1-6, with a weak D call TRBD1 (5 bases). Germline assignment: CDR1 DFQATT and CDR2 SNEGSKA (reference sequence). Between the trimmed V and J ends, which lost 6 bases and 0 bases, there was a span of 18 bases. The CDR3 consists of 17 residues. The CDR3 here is CSASPGRMSSYNSPLHF. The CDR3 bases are TGCAGTGCGAGCCCGGGACGTATGAGCTCCTATAATTCACCCCTCCACTTT.

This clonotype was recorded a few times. CDR3 nucleotides: TGCGCCAGCAGCCAAGAGGGGTCGGCCCAGTACTTC. It encodes CASSQEGSAQYF. The chain links TRBV4-3 to TRBJ2-5; no firm D call. The CDR3 is 12 amino acids. The ends were cut back, 0 bases at V and 9 bases at J, with 8 bases in the middle. The germline V gene has CDR1 LGHNA and CDR2 YSLEER.

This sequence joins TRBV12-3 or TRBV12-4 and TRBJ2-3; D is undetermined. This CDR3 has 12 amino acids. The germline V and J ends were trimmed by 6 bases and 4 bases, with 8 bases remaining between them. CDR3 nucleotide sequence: TGTGCCAGCAGCCATGGGGCAGATACGCAGTATTTT. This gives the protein CASSHGADTQYF.

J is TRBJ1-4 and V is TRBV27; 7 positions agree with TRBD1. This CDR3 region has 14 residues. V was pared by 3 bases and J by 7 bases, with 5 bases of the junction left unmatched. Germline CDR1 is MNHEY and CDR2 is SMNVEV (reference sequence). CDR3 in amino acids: CASSFGGGLEKLFF. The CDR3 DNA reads TGTGCCAGCAGTTTTGGAGGGGGCCTTGAAAAACTGTTTTTT.

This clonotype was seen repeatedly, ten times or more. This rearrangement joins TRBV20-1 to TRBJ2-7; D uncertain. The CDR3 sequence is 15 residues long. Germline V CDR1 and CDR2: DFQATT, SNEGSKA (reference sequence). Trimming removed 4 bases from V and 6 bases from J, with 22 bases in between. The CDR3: CSATDRAALDPEQYF. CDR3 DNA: TGCAGTGCTACAGATCGGGCAGCATTAGATCCCGAGCAGTACTTC.

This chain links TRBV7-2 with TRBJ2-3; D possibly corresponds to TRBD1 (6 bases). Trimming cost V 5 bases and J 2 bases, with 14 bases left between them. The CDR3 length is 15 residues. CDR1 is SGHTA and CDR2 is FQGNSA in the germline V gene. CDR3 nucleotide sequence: TGTGCCAGCAGCCAATCCGGGACACACACAGATACGCAGTATTTT. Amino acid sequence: CASSQSGTHTDTQYF.

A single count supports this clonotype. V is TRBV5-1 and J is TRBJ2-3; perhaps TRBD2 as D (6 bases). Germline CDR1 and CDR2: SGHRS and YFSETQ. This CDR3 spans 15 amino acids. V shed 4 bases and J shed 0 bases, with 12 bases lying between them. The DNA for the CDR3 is TGCGCCAGCAGCGGCGGGGACTTCAGCACAGATACGCAGTATTTT. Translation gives CASSGGDFSTDTQYF. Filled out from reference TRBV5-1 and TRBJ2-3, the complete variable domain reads KAGVTQTPRYLIKTRGQQVTLSCSPISGHRSVSWYQQTPGQGLQFLFEYFSETQRNKGNFPGRFSGRQFSNSRSEMNVSTLELGDSALYLCASSGGDFSTDTQYFGPGTRLTVL.

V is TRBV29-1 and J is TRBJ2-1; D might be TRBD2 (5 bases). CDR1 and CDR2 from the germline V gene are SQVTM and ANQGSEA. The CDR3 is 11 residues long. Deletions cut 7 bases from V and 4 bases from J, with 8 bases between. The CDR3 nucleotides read TGCAGCGGAAGGGAGTACAATGAGCAGTTCTTC. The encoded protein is CSGREYNEQFF.

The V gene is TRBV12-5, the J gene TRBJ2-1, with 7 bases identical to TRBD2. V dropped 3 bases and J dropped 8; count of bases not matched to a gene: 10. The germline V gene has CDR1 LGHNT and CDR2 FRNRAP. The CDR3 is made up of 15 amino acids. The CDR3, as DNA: TGTGCTAGTGGTTTCGTCTCGGGAGGACTCGATGAGCAGTTCTTC. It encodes CASGFVSGGLDEQFF.

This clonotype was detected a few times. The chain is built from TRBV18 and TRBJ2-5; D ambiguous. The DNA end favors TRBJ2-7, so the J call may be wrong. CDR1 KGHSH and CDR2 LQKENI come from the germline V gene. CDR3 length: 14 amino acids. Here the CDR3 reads CASSPEQLAYEQYF. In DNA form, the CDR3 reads TGTGCCAGCTCACCTGAACAGCTCGCCTACGAGCAGTACTTC.

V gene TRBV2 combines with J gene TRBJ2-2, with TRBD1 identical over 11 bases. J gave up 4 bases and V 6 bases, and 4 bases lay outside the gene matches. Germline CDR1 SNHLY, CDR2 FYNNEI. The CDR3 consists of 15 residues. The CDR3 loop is CASRGDRGSTGELFF. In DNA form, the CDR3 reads TGTGCCAGCAGGGGGGACAGGGGGTCCACCGGGGAGCTGTTTTTT.

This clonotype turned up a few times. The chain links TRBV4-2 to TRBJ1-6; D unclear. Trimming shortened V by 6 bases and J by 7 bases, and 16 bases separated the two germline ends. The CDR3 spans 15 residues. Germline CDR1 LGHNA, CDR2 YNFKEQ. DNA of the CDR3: TGTGCCAGCAGTCCCCTGCCGTTAGGGAATTCACCCCTCCACTTT. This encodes CASSPLPLGNSPLHF.

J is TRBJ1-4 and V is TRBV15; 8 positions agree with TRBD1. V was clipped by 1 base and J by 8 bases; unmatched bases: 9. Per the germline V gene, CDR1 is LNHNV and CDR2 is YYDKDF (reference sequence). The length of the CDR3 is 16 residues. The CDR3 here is CATSRVVDREREKLFF. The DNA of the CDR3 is TGTGCCACCAGCAGAGTGGTGGACAGGGAACGGGAAAAACTGTTTTTT. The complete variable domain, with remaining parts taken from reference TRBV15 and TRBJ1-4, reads DAMVIQNPRYQVTQFGKPVTLSCSQTLNHNVMYWYQQKSSQAPKLLFHYYDKDFNNEADTPDNFQSRRPNTSFCFLDIRSPGLGDTAMYLCATSRVVDREREKLFFGSGTQLSVL.

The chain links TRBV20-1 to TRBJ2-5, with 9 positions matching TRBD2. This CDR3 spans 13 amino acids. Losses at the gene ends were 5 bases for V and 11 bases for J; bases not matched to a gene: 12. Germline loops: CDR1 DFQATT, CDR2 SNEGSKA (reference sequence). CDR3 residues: CSAHHGTSREQYF. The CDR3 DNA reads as TGCAGTGCTCATCATGGGACTAGCCGTGAGCAGTACTTC.

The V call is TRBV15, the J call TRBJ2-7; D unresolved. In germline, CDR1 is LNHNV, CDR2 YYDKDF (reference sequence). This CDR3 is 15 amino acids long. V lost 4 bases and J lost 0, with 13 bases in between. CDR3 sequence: CATSKIRQASYEQYF. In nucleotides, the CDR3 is TGTGCCACCAGCAAAATCCGCCAGGCCTCCTACGAGCAGTACTTC.

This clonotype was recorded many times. The CDR3 spells CSAPLRSGRGDTQYF. The CDR3 coding sequence is TGCAGTGCTCCCCTTCGTAGCGGCCGGGGAGATACGCAGTATTTT. The chain is built from TRBV20-1 and TRBJ2-3; D possibly corresponds to TRBD2 (6 bases). Per the germline V gene, CDR1 is DFQATT and CDR2 is SNEGSKA (reference sequence). The CDR3 extends over 15 amino acids. Trimming removed 5 bases at V and 5 bases at J, with 20 bases between.

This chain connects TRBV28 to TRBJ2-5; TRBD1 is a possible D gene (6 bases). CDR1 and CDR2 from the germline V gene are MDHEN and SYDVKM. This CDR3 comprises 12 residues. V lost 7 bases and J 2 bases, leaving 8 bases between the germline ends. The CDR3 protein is CASTRGQETQYF. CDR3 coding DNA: TGTGCCAGCACAAGGGGGCAAGAGACCCAGTACTTC.

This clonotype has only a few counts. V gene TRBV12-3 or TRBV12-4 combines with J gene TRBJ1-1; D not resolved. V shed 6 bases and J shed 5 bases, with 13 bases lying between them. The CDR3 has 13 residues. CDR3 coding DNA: TGTGCCAGCAGGAACCCTGGACTTACTGAAGCTTTCTTT. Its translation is CASRNPGLTEAFF.

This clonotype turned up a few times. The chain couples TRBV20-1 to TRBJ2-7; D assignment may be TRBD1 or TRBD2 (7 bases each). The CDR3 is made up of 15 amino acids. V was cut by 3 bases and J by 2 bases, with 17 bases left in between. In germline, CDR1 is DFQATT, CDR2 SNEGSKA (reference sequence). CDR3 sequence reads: CSAREGGGLPYEQYF. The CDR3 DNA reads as TGCAGTGCTAGGGAGGGAGGGGGCCTCCCCTACGAGCAGTACTTC.

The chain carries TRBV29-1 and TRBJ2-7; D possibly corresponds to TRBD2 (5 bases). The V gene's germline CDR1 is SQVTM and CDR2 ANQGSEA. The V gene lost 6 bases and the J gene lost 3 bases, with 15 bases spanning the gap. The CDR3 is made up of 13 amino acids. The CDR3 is CSVSGIRVYEQYF. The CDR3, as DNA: TGCAGCGTCTCCGGGATACGAGTCTACGAGCAGTACTTC.

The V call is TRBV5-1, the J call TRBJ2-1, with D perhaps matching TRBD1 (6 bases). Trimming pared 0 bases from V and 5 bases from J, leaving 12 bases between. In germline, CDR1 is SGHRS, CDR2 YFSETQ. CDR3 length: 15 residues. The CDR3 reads CASSLDGDTNNEQFF. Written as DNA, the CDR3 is TGCGCCAGCAGCTTGGACGGGGACACCAACAATGAGCAGTTCTTC.